This is a list of T cell receptor beta chains from one sample in a study of cytomegalovirus exposure and HLA in healthy donors. Clones were read by immunoSEQ multiplex PCR, and TCRdb kept only the in-frame ones, dropping some. The sample carries around 230,000 clones, roughly 82% recorded once. The sample comprised PBMCs. These receptors originate from a man aged 40-49 years in good health and CMV-seropositive. The conserved cysteine and the conserved F or W are not part of the CDR3 here.

length	V	J	CDR3
11	TRBV5-4	TRBJ1-3	ASSPRGSGTIY
10	TRBV27	TRBJ2-1	ASSSLSNEQF
14	TRBV9	TRBJ1-3	ASSVGRVISGNTIY
13	TRBV7-8	TRBJ2-7	ASSLVGTGGYEQY
13	TRBV4-1	TRBJ1-5	ASSPGLFSNQPQH
12	TRBV30	TRBJ1-1	AWKGTARSTEAF
12	TRBV6-5	TRBJ2-1	ASSYSNRNNEQF
12	TRBV6-5	TRBJ1-2	ASSYSDRAGGYT
11	TRBV14	TRBJ1-1	ASSPQQLAEAF
12	TRBV7-2	TRBJ1-1	ASSFSGGGTEAF
11	TRBV11-2	TRBJ2-1	ASSLARERDQF
11	TRBV7-9	TRBJ2-2	ASSFEGAGELF
12	TRBV9	TRBJ2-1	ASSPRTSEPKQF
11	TRBV30	TRBJ1-5	AWSNQGNQPQH
16	TRBV9	TRBJ2-2	ASSVEVLGRGSSGELF
13	TRBV27	TRBJ2-1	ASSLAGGYMNEQF
17	TRBV2	TRBJ2-1	ASKNGYGTSGRGNNEQF
9	TRBV6-1	TRBJ2-7	ASIQGYEQY
11	TRBV6-5	TRBJ2-7	ASRAGRSYEQY
14	TRBV19	TRBJ1-5	ASSIGGQVGVQPQH
12	TRBV25-1	TRBJ1-1	ASSEDRGNTEAF
12	TRBV27	TRBJ1-5	ASSSLQGYQPQH
12	TRBV27	TRBJ1-1	ASSLGGGNTEAF
12	TRBV6-1	TRBJ1-2	ASRGTGGDYGYT
12	TRBV18	TRBJ2-1	ASSPRQLNNEQF
11	TRBV2	TRBJ1-1	ASRGQVNTEAF
11	TRBV27	TRBJ2-7	ASSLSLSYEQY
15	TRBV19	TRBJ2-7	ASSLEFAGTGNYEQY
12	TRBV25-1	TRBJ1-1	ASSSEGARTEAF
12	TRBV6-4	TRBJ2-1	ASSDSEASNEQF
12	TRBV6-1	TRBJ2-4	ATYRGREENIQY
13	TRBV11-3	TRBJ2-1	ASSLIPGLPNEQF
13	TRBV7-3	TRBJ1-1	ASSVHRLMNTEAF
13	TRBV6-6	NA	ASSQGLAGLYEQY
13	TRBV25-1	TRBJ2-1	ASSEQTGGWDEQF
13	TRBV7-3	TRBJ2-5	ASSLAGTRQETQY
11	TRBV6-5	TRBJ2-2	ASSPTWTGELF
14	TRBV5-1	TRBJ1-1	ASSFLGSGSGTEAF
11	TRBV14	TRBJ1-2	ASSPPEPYGYT
14	TRBV4-2	TRBJ2-1	ASSHVAGGPNNEQF
12	TRBV27	TRBJ2-7	ASSWGGASYEQY
12	TRBV5-1	TRBJ2-3	ASSLATGADTQY